The present T cell receptor (beta chain) was sequenced within a study of blood T cell repertoires in COVID-19. Study details: Samples came from the United States, Italy and Spain, spanning acute and convalescent COVID-19.

As handled by the study authors: Amplification from reference gene primers served as the basis for estimated nucleated cell counts. Sequenced by immunoSEQ multiplex PCR; TCRdb stores in-frame clones only, minus some. That table is the source of V, J and clone size, and D and trimming were worked out from the DNA. The table includes 210,000 or so clones, about nine tenths detected once. This receptor was taken from a man in his forties with acute or convalescent COVID-19. Sequenced: peripheral blood.

In DNA form, the CDR3 reads TGTGCCAGCAGCCAAGGTAGGAAATTAGGCGGGGGACCAGACAATGAGCAGTTCTTC. This sequence encodes CASSQGRKLGGGPDNEQFF. The chain is built from TRBV3-1 (or the pseudogene TRBV3-2) and TRBJ2-1; 7 positions agree with TRBD2. Germline CDR1 LGHDT, CDR2 YNNKEL (reference sequence). V gave up 1 base and J gave up 5 bases; unmatched junction bases: 17. The CDR3 extends over 19 amino acids.